The 9 T cell receptor beta chains below come from one sample, sequenced in a study of T cell repertoires in cytomegalovirus infection. No antigen has been identified for these receptors. A single record per CDR3 protein comes from TCRdb applying MiXCR to the reads. The sample lists 95,000 to 150,000 distinct CDR3 sequences, about 32% occurring once. The sample in question was CD8+ T cells from cultured PBMCs, obtained from culture after CMV antigen stimulation. These receptors were obtained from a human donor in good health (CMV status not recorded). Some clones in this sample may be carry-over from other donors' samples.

The chain joins TRBV7-6 to TRBJ1-3; 7 positions agree with TRBD1. This CDR3 contains 18 residues. The junction had 12 bases not matched to a gene; V was cut back by 4 bases and J by 0 bases. Germline assignment: CDR1 SGHVS and CDR2 FNYEAQ. The DNA for the CDR3 is TGTGCCAGCAGCTCGGAGGGCACAGGGGTTTTCTCTGGAAACACCATATATTTT. Encoded protein: CASSSEGTGVFSGNTIYF. The full variable domain, rest sourced from reference TRBV7-6 and TRBJ1-3, is GAGVSQSPRYKVTKRGQDVALRCDPISGHVSLYWYRQALGQGPEFLTYFNYEAQQDKSGLPNDRFSAERPEGSISTLTIQRTEQRDSAMYRCASSSEGTGVFSGNTIYFGEGSWLTVV.

The V call is TRBV5-6, the J call TRBJ1-2; 11 bases agree with TRBD1. CDR3 size: 15 residues. Germline V gene sequence: CDR1 SGHDT, CDR2 YYEEEE. Trimming removed 2 bases from V and 5 bases from J; junction bases left unmatched: 5. The CDR3 is CASSFGQGARYGYTF. CDR3 DNA: TGTGCCAGCAGCTTCGGACAGGGGGCTCGGTATGGCTACACCTTC.

The table lists this clonotype with a few counts. The chain recombines TRBV4-1 with TRBJ2-1, with 9 bases identical to TRBD2. The germline CDR1 and CDR2 sequences are MGHRA and YSYEKL. The CDR3 totals 15 residues. J lost 9 bases, V lost 1 base, and 7 bases had no gene match. Here the CDR3 reads CASSQVRGGAGEQFF. The DNA of the CDR3 is TGCGCCAGCAGCCAAGTACGCGGGGGGGCCGGTGAGCAGTTCTTC.

The J gene is TRBJ1-5, the V gene TRBV19; D is undetermined. Looked up from germline, CDR1 is LNHDA and CDR2 is SQIVND (reference sequence). This CDR3 region has 13 residues. V was clipped by 2 bases and J by 4 bases, with 6 bases between them. CDR3 sequence: CASSIIRNQPQHF. CDR3 nucleotides: TGTGCCAGTAGTATAATTAGAAATCAGCCCCAGCATTTT.

This clonotype was observed a few times. The rearrangement joins TRBV4-1 to TRBJ2-5; tentatively, D is TRBD1 (5 bases). This CDR3 is 13 amino acids long. CDR1 is MGHRA, CDR2 YSYEKL, per germline. V was trimmed by 2 bases and J by 6 bases, leaving 10 bases between them. CDR3 sequence: CASSQRRGKTQYF. CDR3 sequence (DNA): TGCGCCAGCAGCCAAAGAAGGGGAAAGACCCAGTACTTC.

This clonotype was counted a few times. This rearrangement joins TRBV7-6 to TRBJ2-5; 9 bases align to TRBD2. The CDR3 has 17 amino acids. Germline values: CDR1 SGHVS, CDR2 FNYEAQ. V lost 5 bases, J lost 5 bases, and 15 bases stayed unmatched. CDR3 loop: CASSPLPAGGPRETQYF. CDR3 nucleotides: TGTGCCAGCAGCCCCCTTCCCGCGGGGGGGCCCCGGGAGACCCAGTACTTC.

The gene calls are TRBV7-2 and TRBJ2-7; a weak D match, TRBD1 (5 bases). V lost 3 bases and J 4 bases, leaving 10 bases between the germline ends. CDR1 and CDR2 from the germline V gene are SGHTA and FQGNSA. CDR3 length: 13 amino acids. The CDR3 spells CASSFDRTYEQYF. Here the CDR3 DNA reads TGTGCCAGCAGCTTCGACAGAACTTACGAGCAGTACTTC. Filled out from reference TRBV7-2 and TRBJ2-7, the complete variable domain reads GAGVSQSPSNKVTEKGKDVELRCDPISGHTALYWYRQSLGQGLEFLIYFQGNSAPDKSGLPSDRFSAERTGGSVSTLTIQRTQQEDSAVYLCASSFDRTYEQYFGPGTRLTVT.

This clonotype was observed a few times. This rearrangement joins TRBV20-1 to TRBJ1-4; no reliable D call. Germline CDR1 DFQATT, CDR2 SNEGSKA (reference sequence). The CDR3 covers 14 residues. With 2 bases removed from V and 0 bases from J, the gap between germline ends came to 7 bases. CDR3 sequence reads: CSARNRPTNEKLFF. Written as DNA, the CDR3 is TGCAGTGCTAGAAACAGACCAACTAATGAAAAACTGTTTTTT.

The rearrangement joins TRBV10-3 to TRBJ2-7; TRBD1 matches at 11 bases. Unmatched junction bases numbered 4, after V lost 2 bases and J lost 1 base. In germline, CDR1 is ENHRY, CDR2 SYGVKD. The CDR3 extends over 16 amino acids. CDR3 loop: CAISEPGQGGSYEQYF. The CDR3, as DNA: TGTGCCATCAGTGAGCCGGGACAGGGGGGATCCTACGAGCAGTACTTC.